The following is a TCR beta chain sequence with its context. Its matching antigen is unknown. These data originate in a study of blood T cells in healthy people across ages. This CDR3 has 16 amino acids. The V end lost 1 base, the J end lost 6 bases, and 20 bases lay between the germline ends. The germline V gene encodes CDR1 SGHRS and CDR2 YFSETQ. Study observations and caveats: Strong correlation linked observed beta diversity and percent naive T cells.

Using a J-beta primer mix together with a sample-barcoded 5' primer, a second PCR was run for about 6 to 11 cycles. TCRdb reprocessed the 5' RACE reads via MiXCR and lists one record per CDR3 protein. The data contain 450,000 to 600,000 distinct CDR3 sequences, over 25% of them singletons. Another study also made use of these data, one on T cells of mothers and their children. Per that paper: Mothers and children who were related shared slightly more overlap than unrelated pairs, but not significantly more.

The sample consisted of blood. This TCR derives from a boy younger than 10 in good health. The V gene is TRBV5-1, the J gene TRBJ2-7; no definite D call. The CDR3 sequence is CASSLKSRNPGSEQYF. The CDR3 bases are TGCGCCAGCAGCTTGAAGTCCAGGAACCCCGGGTCCGAGCAGTACTTC.